Listed here are 31 T cell receptor beta chains from one sample, sequenced in a study of cytomegalovirus exposure and HLA in healthy donors. Clones were read by immunoSEQ multiplex PCR, and TCRdb kept only the in-frame ones, dropping some. The sample has 120,000 to 150,000 clones; roughly 91% are singletons. The material sequenced was PBMCs. The receptors were sampled from a woman aged 18-30 years in good health and CMV-seropositive.

This rearrangement joins TRBV9 to TRBJ1-5; TRBD1 might be the D (5 bases). Germline V lookup: CDR1 SGDLS, CDR2 YYNGEE. The CDR3 consists of 15 residues. V was pared by 0 bases and J by 0 bases, with 7 bases between. DNA for the CDR3: TGTGCCAGCAGCGTAGCAGGGCTTAGCAATCAGCCCCAGCATTTT. It yields the protein CASSVAGLSNQPQHF.

The chain recombines TRBV19 with TRBJ2-3; 9 bases fit TRBD2. Germline assignment: CDR1 LNHDA and CDR2 SQIVND (reference sequence). The CDR3 is made up of 18 amino acids. Trimming at V came to 5 bases and at J to 0 bases, leaving 12 bases not matched to a gene. The CDR3 DNA sequence: TGTGCCAGTAGTTCACCCTCCGGGACTAGCAAGAGCACAGATACGCAGTATTTT. This translates into CASSSPSGTSKSTDTQYF.

The J gene is TRBJ1-2, the V gene TRBV9; the D gene is possibly TRBD1 (6 bases). Deletions cut 4 bases from V and 7 bases from J, with 11 bases between. Germline CDR1 SGDLS, CDR2 YYNGEE. This CDR3 comprises 12 residues. CDR3 bases: TGTGCCAGCAGCCTCACAGGGTTTGGCTACACCTTC. It translates to CASSLTGFGYTF.

This rearrangement joins TRBV15 to TRBJ1-2, with D possibly being TRBD1 (5 bases). Trimming took 0 bases from V and 6 from J, leaving 20 bases between them. The CDR3 is 17 amino acids. CDR1 is LNHNV and CDR2 is YYDKDF in the germline V gene (reference sequence). CDR3 in amino acids: CATSRDRGRVNVDGYTF. For the CDR3, the DNA is TGTGCCACCAGCAGAGATCGTGGCAGGGTGAATGTCGATGGCTACACCTTC.

The genes are TRBV10-3 and TRBJ2-2, with 7 bases that match TRBD2. Germline V gene data show CDR1 as ENHRY and CDR2 as SYGVKD. The CDR3 contains 13 residues. V shed 10 bases and J 1 base; nucleotides not matched to a gene: 3. The CDR3 nucleotides read TGTGCCACGAAGCGGGAGAACACCGGGGAGCTGTTTTTT. Its protein is CATKRENTGELFF.

The V call is TRBV5-1, the J call TRBJ2-3, with unresolved D. Germline CDR1 and CDR2: SGHRS and YFSETQ. The CDR3 covers 14 residues. Trimming removed 3 bases at V and 2 bases at J, with 10 bases between. The CDR3 protein is CASSSTVSTDTQYF. The CDR3 region has the DNA TGCGCCAGCAGCTCCACAGTTTCCACAGATACGCAGTATTTT.

The gene calls are TRBV5-1 and TRBJ2-1; tentatively, D is TRBD2 (6 bases). Germline loops: CDR1 SGHRS, CDR2 YFSETQ. Trimming removed 0 bases at V and 5 bases at J, with 12 bases between. The CDR3 extends over 15 amino acids. This CDR3 is CASSLVGGPNNEQFF. DNA of the CDR3: TGCGCCAGCAGCTTGGTAGGAGGGCCTAACAATGAGCAGTTCTTC.

The rearrangement links TRBV5-1 to TRBJ1-2, with 11 bases matching TRBD1. The CDR3 loop spans 15 amino acids. The germline gives CDR1 SGHRS, CDR2 YFSETQ. The ends lost 4 bases at V and 2 bases at J; junction bases unmatched: 4. The CDR3, as DNA: TGCGCCAGCAGCGCGGGACAGGGGGTAAACTATGGCTACACCTTC. This codes for CASSAGQGVNYGYTF.

The chain couples TRBV25-1 to TRBJ2-5; TRBD1 matches at 8 bases. Germline V CDR1 and CDR2: MGHDK, SYGVNS. The CDR3 sequence is 14 residues long. V trimming: 8 bases; J trimming: 5 bases; junction bases outside the gene matches: 10. The CDR3 sequence is CASESTDREETQYF. The DNA for the CDR3 is TGTGCCAGCGAATCCACGGACAGGGAGGAGACCCAGTACTTC.

This chain uses TRBV5-1 with TRBJ2-1; tentatively, D is TRBD2 (5 bases). Germline-derived CDR1 and CDR2 are SGHRS and YFSETQ. This CDR3 comprises 15 residues. Between the trimmed V and J ends, which lost 1 base and 4 bases, there was a span of 12 bases. The CDR3 region is CASSLRESVYNEQFF. CDR3 sequence (DNA): TGCGCCAGCAGCTTGAGGGAGTCCGTTTACAATGAGCAGTTCTTC.

This chain links TRBV29-1 with TRBJ1-2; D is perhaps TRBD1 (5 bases). V was shortened by 7 bases and J by 3 bases, with 9 bases between the two germline ends. This CDR3 comprises 11 residues. The germline CDR1 and CDR2 sequences are SQVTM and ANQGSEA. The DNA of the CDR3 is TGCAGCGCCCCGACAGACTATGGCTACACCTTC. Residues: CSAPTDYGYTF.

This sequence joins TRBV7-9 and TRBJ1-5, with D uncertain. CDR1 SEHNR and CDR2 FQNEAQ come from the germline V gene (reference sequence). V dropped 5 bases and J dropped 3 bases, with 11 bases sitting between them. This CDR3 has 14 residues. The chain's CDR3 is CASSPPGYNQPQHF. CDR3 coding DNA: TGTGCCAGCAGCCCGCCAGGCTACAATCAGCCCCAGCATTTT.

For the CDR3, the DNA is TGTGCCAGCAGCACACAGGGTAACACTGAAGCTTTCTTT. It yields the protein CASSTQGNTEAFF. J is TRBJ1-1 and V is TRBV9, with D possibly being TRBD1 (6 bases). With 4 bases removed from V and 2 bases from J, the gap between germline ends came to 9 bases. The V gene's germline CDR1 is SGDLS and CDR2 YYNGEE. CDR3 length: 13 residues.

The J gene is TRBJ2-7, the V gene TRBV28; possibly TRBD2 for D (6 bases). With 7 bases removed from V and 2 bases from J, the gap between germline ends came to 12 bases. The CDR3 is 13 amino acids. Germline V gene lookup returns CDR1 MDHEN and CDR2 SYDVKM. CDR3 in DNA: TGTGCCAGCACCCGGACTACACCCTACGAGCAGTACTTC. It encodes CASTRTTPYEQYF.

This sequence joins TRBV4-3 and TRBJ2-1; 10 positions match TRBD2. CDR3 length: 15 residues. Germline lookup yields CDR1 LGHNA and CDR2 YSLEER. The V and J ends lost 4 bases and 1 base, in that order; junction bases with no gene match: 1. The CDR3 nucleotides are TGCGCCAGCAGCCTGACTAGCGGGTCCTACAATGAGCAGTTCTTC. Its protein product is CASSLTSGSYNEQFF.

The chain joins TRBV4-1 to TRBJ2-1; 7 bases are shared with TRBD2. CDR3 length: 16 amino acids. Trimming took 0 bases from V and 3 from J; bases not matched to a gene: 5. Germline values: CDR1 MGHRA, CDR2 YSYEKL. CDR3 nucleotides: TGCGCCAGCAGCCAAGATGGTGGCGGGAGCTACAATGAGCAGTTCTTC. Amino acids: CASSQDGGGSYNEQFF.

The chain combines TRBV5-1 with TRBJ1-2; 10 bases match TRBD1. CDR1 and CDR2 (germline): SGHRS, YFSETQ. The CDR3 spans 16 residues. Trimming took 0 bases from V and 4 from J; bases not matched to a gene: 6. This chain's CDR3 is CASSLGGTGDGYGYTF. Written as DNA, the CDR3 is TGCGCCAGCAGCTTGGGAGGGACAGGGGATGGCTATGGCTACACCTTC.

This sequence joins TRBV28 and TRBJ2-7, with TRBD2 matching over 9 bases. The junction had 5 bases not matched to a gene; V was cut back by 4 bases and J by 1 base. This CDR3 comprises 15 residues. Germline loops: CDR1 MDHEN, CDR2 SYDVKM. This chain's CDR3 is CASSSRTSASYEQYF. CDR3 in DNA: TGTGCCAGCAGTTCCCGGACTAGCGCTTCCTACGAGCAGTACTTC.

The chain combines TRBV6-1 with TRBJ1-4; 7 nucleotides agree with TRBD1. After removal of 5 bases from V and 5 bases from J, the junction contained 8 bases not matched to a gene. Looked up from germline, CDR1 is MNHNS and CDR2 is SASEGT. The length of the CDR3 is 15 residues. CDR3 sequence: CASSSPGQTNEKLFF. The DNA for the CDR3 is TGTGCCAGCAGTAGTCCGGGACAGACGAATGAAAAACTGTTTTTT.

The chain has TRBV18 and TRBJ1-4, with D tentatively TRBD1 (5 bases). The CDR3 is made up of 14 amino acids. Trimming took 4 bases from V and 0 from J, leaving 6 bases between them. Germline lookup yields CDR1 KGHSH and CDR2 LQKENI. DNA of the CDR3: TGTGCCAGCTCACGGGACTCAACTAATGAAAAACTGTTTTTT. Protein sequence: CASSRDSTNEKLFF.

The chain carries TRBV9 and TRBJ2-1, with TRBD2 identical over 9 bases. This CDR3 is 18 amino acids long. CDR1 and CDR2 from the germline V gene are SGDLS and YYNGEE. The V gene end was trimmed by 4 bases and the J gene end by 3 bases; junction bases not matched to a gene: 14. This chain's CDR3 is CASSPLVGGRAIYNEQFF. The CDR3 bases are TGTGCCAGCAGCCCTCTGGTCGGCGGGAGGGCTATCTACAATGAGCAGTTCTTC. The full variable domain, completed using reference TRBV9 and TRBJ2-1, is DSGVTQTPKHLITATGQRVTLRCSPRSGDLSVYWYQQSLDQGLQFLIQYYNGEERAKGNILERFSAQQFPDLHSELNLSSLELGDSALYFCASSPLVGGRAIYNEQFFGPGTRLTVL.

This clone was detected ten times or more. The chain combines TRBV28 with TRBJ2-2, with 8 bases lining up with TRBD2. V dropped 6 bases and J dropped 6; count of bases not matched to a gene: 6. Germline V gives CDR1 MDHEN, CDR2 SYDVKM. This CDR3 spans 14 amino acids. CDR3 protein: CASRTAGAPGELFF. CDR3 bases: TGTGCCAGCAGAACAGCGGGAGCGCCCGGGGAGCTGTTTTTT.

The chain uses TRBV27 and TRBJ1-2; D unresolved. CDR3 size: 13 residues. Per germline, CDR1 MNHEY and CDR2 SMNVEV (reference sequence). V was shortened by 5 bases and J by 8 bases, with 15 bases between the two germline ends. The CDR3 nucleotides are TGTGCCAGCAGTCTCCGGTTCGGTCGAGGCTACACCTTC. Its translation: CASSLRFGRGYTF.

This rearrangement joins TRBV9 to TRBJ1-1; D possibly corresponds to TRBD1 (6 bases). Looked up from germline, CDR1 is SGDLS and CDR2 is YYNGEE. The CDR3 totals 16 residues. V was clipped by 4 bases and J by 1 base, with 17 bases between them. The chain's CDR3 is CASSPFRGGGNTEAFF. The CDR3 bases are TGTGCCAGCAGCCCATTCAGGGGCGGGGGGAACACTGAAGCTTTCTTT.

The rearrangement uses TRBV5-1 and TRBJ2-5, with D tentatively TRBD2 (6 bases). CDR3 length: 15 amino acids. Trimming left V 4 bases short and J 1 base short, with 14 bases between. Germline V gene lookup returns CDR1 SGHRS and CDR2 YFSETQ. The CDR3 DNA sequence: TGCGCCAGCAGCCTAAAAAGCGGGCTCCAAGAGACCCAGTACTTC. This translates into CASSLKSGLQETQYF.

This clone was counted once. This sequence joins TRBV28 and TRBJ2-2; D might be TRBD2 (5 bases). V gave up 5 bases and J gave up 4 bases, with 8 bases separating them. CDR1 and CDR2 from the germline V gene are MDHEN and SYDVKM. CDR3 size: 13 residues. This CDR3 is CASSELGTGELFF. CDR3 in DNA: TGTGCCAGCAGTGAACTAGGCACCGGGGAGCTGTTTTTT.

This clone appeared a few times. The rearrangement links TRBV7-8 to TRBJ1-3; no clear D gene. Germline assignment: CDR1 SGHVS and CDR2 FQNEAQ. The CDR3 consists of 17 residues. V was shortened by 3 bases and J by 0 bases, with 15 bases between the two germline ends. CDR3 protein: CASSFVGRPSSGNTIYF. The CDR3 DNA is TGTGCCAGCAGCTTTGTGGGCAGGCCGAGCTCTGGAAACACCATATATTTT.

The chain has TRBV5-1 and TRBJ2-3; D unclear. From germline, CDR1 is SGHRS and CDR2 YFSETQ. This CDR3 is 15 amino acids long. V lost 0 bases and J 2 bases, leaving 10 bases between the germline ends. The CDR3 here is CASSLAPVPTDTQYF. CDR3 DNA sequence: TGCGCCAGCAGCTTGGCCCCAGTTCCCACAGATACGCAGTATTTT.

The chain couples TRBV5-8 to TRBJ2-1; 7 bases match TRBD2. The CDR3 extends over 16 amino acids. The germline gives CDR1 SGHTS, CDR2 YDEGEE. The J segment lost 1 base and the V segment lost 0 bases, leaving 4 bases of the junction unmatched. CDR3 in amino acids: CASSLGGRGSYNEQFF. As DNA, the CDR3 is TGTGCCAGCAGCTTGGGCGGGAGAGGATCCTACAATGAGCAGTTCTTC.

The V call is TRBV27, the J call TRBJ2-1, with D unclear. The CDR3 consists of 12 residues. CDR1 and CDR2 (germline): MNHEY, SMNVEV (reference sequence). The V gene lost 5 bases and the J gene lost 6 bases, with 8 bases spanning the gap. The CDR3 DNA reads TGTGCCAGCAGTCCTCCAGGCAATGAGCAGTTCTTC. Amino acids: CASSPPGNEQFF.

The CDR3 spells CAWRLSLTDTQYF. The CDR3 DNA follows: TGTGCCTGGAGACTTTCCCTCACAGATACGCAGTATTTT. This chain joins TRBV30 and TRBJ2-3, with D unresolved. Trimming pared 3 bases from V and 2 bases from J, leaving 9 bases between. The germline CDR1 and CDR2 sequences are GTSNPN and SVGIG (reference sequence). This CDR3 is built from 13 residues. The full variable domain, in which reference TRBV30 and TRBJ2-3 provide the parts outside the CDR3, is SQTIHQWPATLVQPVGSPLSLECTVEGTSNPNLYWYRQAAGRGLQLLFYSVGIGQISSEVPQNLSASRPQDRQFILSSKKLLLSDSGFYLCAWRLSLTDTQYFGPGTRLTVL.